This T cell receptor beta chain was sequenced in a study of T cell responses to AZD1222 COVID-19 vaccine. The CDR3 has 14 amino acids. V was shortened by 2 bases and J by 0 bases, with 8 bases between the two germline ends. Per the germline V gene, CDR1 is KGHSH and CDR2 is LQKENI. Some clones are missing from TCRdb's copy, which holds only in-frame ones; the method was immunoSEQ multiplex PCR. This table holds some 60,000 clones, approximately 86% found once. Notes on this clone: What it binds is unknown.

Findings of the study overall: Most donors were white British, females outnumbered males, and clonal diversity was possibly underestimated.

The specimen was peripheral blood, collected 28 days after the second AZD1222 dose. This chain connects TRBV18 to TRBJ2-7; D gene uncertain. The receptor's source is an adult who received the AZD1222 COVID-19 vaccine. As DNA, the CDR3 is TGTGCCAGCTCACCAGGAAGGACCTCCTACGAGCAGTACTTC. Protein: CASSPGRTSYEQYF.